The source of this T cell receptor (beta chain) is a study of blood T cell repertoires in COVID-19. Study at large: Samples representing acute and convalescent COVID-19 were sourced from the United States, Italy and Spain. PBMCs, B-cell-depleted T cells, or T cells were the source of the cDNA or gDNA that made up the material.

How the authors handled the data: Amplification of reference gene primers was used by the study to estimate nucleated cell counts. Only in-frame clones appear in the TCRdb table, and some are missing; sequencing was by immunoSEQ multiplex PCR. V and J calls and clone size are given by that table; D and trimming were obtained from the DNA. This sample yields about 63,000 clones, of which 79% are seen a single time; roughly a third belongs to the top ten. Trimming left V 4 bases short and J 0 bases short, with 10 bases between. The CDR3 is 13 residues long. Germline loops: CDR1 GTSNPN, CDR2 SVGIG (reference sequence).

The genes are TRBV30 and TRBJ2-7; D is unresolved. This sequence originates from a human donor in a cohort sampled during active COVID-19. The sample was peripheral blood. The CDR3 nucleotides are TGTGCCTGGACCGTAGCTAGCTCCTACGAGCAGTACTTC. Its protein is CAWTVASSYEQYF.